One and the same sample provided the 25 T cell receptor beta chains below, sequenced in a study of cytomegalovirus exposure and HLA in healthy donors. This PCR relied on a set of 60 Vbeta primers and 13 Jbeta primers. Using immunoSEQ multiplex PCR, the repertoire was profiled, and TCRdb retains in-frame clones only, with some absent. The data contain 65,000 to 95,000 clones, 60% to 85% of them singletons. Material: PBMCs. These receptor sequences come from a male donor in good health and CMV-seropositive.

The rearrangement uses TRBV4-1 and TRBJ2-7, with D perhaps matching TRBD2 (5 bases). Germline V gene sequence: CDR1 MGHRA, CDR2 YSYEKL. V lost 1 base, J lost 1 base, and 11 bases lay in between. The CDR3 consists of 15 residues. DNA of the CDR3: TGCGCCAGCAGCCAAGCCCCGGACTCATCCTACGAGCAGTACTTC. Translated: CASSQAPDSSYEQYF.

This clone has only one observation. This likely comes from a read error, as the CDR3 has no conserved phenylalanine or tryptophan at its end. The chain uses TRBV27 and TRBJ2-7; D gene ambiguous. Deletions cut 0 bases from V and 10 bases from J, with 19 bases between. The germline CDR1 and CDR2 sequences are MNHEY and SMNVEV (reference sequence). This CDR3 spans 15 amino acids. CDR3 loop: CASSLSPTGLTSQYL. In DNA, the CDR3 is TGTGCCAGCAGTTTATCGCCTACGGGTCTTACGAGTCAGTACCTC.

J is TRBJ1-2 and V is TRBV11-1; the D gene is possibly TRBD1 (6 bases). Germline loops: CDR1 SGHAT, CDR2 FQDESV (reference sequence). The CDR3 totals 13 residues. V lost 0 bases to trimming and J lost 4 bases, with 6 bases between them. The CDR3 protein is CASSLAGGYGYTF. As DNA, the CDR3 is TGTGCCAGCAGCTTAGCAGGGGGCTATGGCTACACCTTC.

This chain joins TRBV10-3 and TRBJ1-5; D perhaps matches TRBD1 (6 bases). Germline assignment: CDR1 ENHRY and CDR2 SYGVKD. V lost 6 bases, J lost 6 bases, and 18 bases lay in between. CDR3 size: 15 residues. CDR3 protein: CAISSGMGAGQPQHF. CDR3 nucleotide sequence: TGTGCCATCAGCTCAGGTATGGGGGCAGGTCAGCCCCAGCATTTT.

This chain uses TRBV28 with TRBJ1-1; D uncertain. Germline V gives CDR1 MDHEN, CDR2 SYDVKM. The CDR3 has 13 amino acids. V lost 2 bases and J lost 3, with 7 bases in between. The DNA for the CDR3 is TGTGCCAGCAGTTTAGTTCCCTACACTGAAGCTTTCTTT. This sequence encodes CASSLVPYTEAFF.

This clone was recorded a few times. This chain connects TRBV6-1 to TRBJ1-5, with TRBD1 matching 8 bases. Germline V gene lookup returns CDR1 MNHNS and CDR2 SASEGT. CDR3 length equals 13 residues. The V gene end was trimmed by 6 bases and the J gene end by 3 bases; junction bases not matched to a gene: 1. The chain's CDR3 is CASRTGDNQPQHF. The CDR3 region has the DNA TGTGCCAGCAGGACAGGGGACAATCAGCCCCAGCATTTT.

V usage is TRBV7-2 and J usage is TRBJ2-6; D gene ambiguous. CDR3 size: 16 residues. Per the germline V gene, CDR1 is SGHTA and CDR2 is FQGNSA. V lost 1 base to trimming and J lost 0 bases, with 7 bases between them. The CDR3 spells CASSLDANSGANVLTF. The CDR3 bases are TGTGCCAGCAGCTTAGACGCGAACTCTGGGGCCAACGTCCTGACTTTC.

The V call is TRBV2, the J call TRBJ2-7; TRBD1 matches at 7 bases. CDR1 and CDR2 from the germline V gene are SNHLY and FYNNEI. The CDR3 is 12 residues long. With 7 bases clipped from V and 2 bases from J, the junction kept 2 bases outside the gene matches. CDR3 region: CASTGGTYEQYF. CDR3 nucleotide sequence: TGTGCCAGCACAGGGGGAACCTACGAGCAGTACTTC.

This clone occurred once. The chain couples TRBV27 to TRBJ1-1; the match to TRBD1 covers 7 bases. Germline V CDR1 and CDR2: MNHEY, SMNVEV (reference sequence). V shed 2 bases and J 7 bases; nucleotides not matched to a gene: 7. The CDR3 loop spans 14 amino acids. The CDR3 region has the DNA TGTGCCAGCAGTTTAGGCAGGGGGATTAGTGAAGCTTTCTTT. This sequence encodes CASSLGRGISEAFF.

This chain joins TRBV5-4 and TRBJ2-5; D is unresolved. The CDR3 extends over 16 amino acids. Trimming removed 0 bases at V and 3 bases at J, with 15 bases between. CDR1 and CDR2 from the germline V gene are SGHNT and YYREEE (reference sequence). The CDR3 loop reads CASSLVSLLEKETQYF. The CDR3 DNA sequence: TGTGCCAGCAGCTTGGTCTCGCTTTTGGAGAAAGAGACCCAGTACTTC.

The genes are TRBV4-1 and TRBJ2-1; D gene ambiguous. V was pared by 0 bases and J by 6 bases, with 15 bases between. Germline lookup yields CDR1 MGHRA and CDR2 YSYEKL. The CDR3 length is 16 residues. The CDR3 protein is CASSQEPFPSINEQFF. CDR3 sequence (DNA): TGCGCCAGCAGCCAAGAACCCTTTCCTAGTATCAATGAGCAGTTCTTC.

The chain employs TRBV9 and TRBJ2-1; tentative D call: TRBD1 (6 bases). V dropped 3 bases and J dropped 5 bases, with 21 bases sitting between them. Germline V lookup: CDR1 SGDLS, CDR2 YYNGEE. This CDR3 has 17 amino acids. The CDR3 DNA follows: TGTGCCAGCAGCGAGCCGATGGACAGATTCCCTAACAATGAGCAGTTCTTC. It translates to CASSEPMDRFPNNEQFF.

This chain connects TRBV4-3 to TRBJ2-7; D is possibly TRBD1 (6 bases). The CDR3 contains 15 residues. V dropped 4 bases and J dropped 5 bases, with 18 bases sitting between them. Germline-derived CDR1 and CDR2 are LGHNA and YSLEER. For the CDR3, the DNA is TGCGCCAGCAGCCGGATAGAGACAGGTCTCCACGAGCAGTACTTC. Encoded protein: CASSRIETGLHEQYF.

The V and J genes are TRBV29-1 and TRBJ1-2; the match to TRBD1 covers 10 bases. This CDR3 spans 14 amino acids. The J segment lost 5 bases and the V segment lost 3 bases, leaving 6 bases of the junction unmatched. The germline V gene encodes CDR1 SQVTM and CDR2 ANQGSEA. CDR3 protein: CSVEDRGDSYGYTF. In DNA, the CDR3 is TGCAGCGTTGAGGACAGGGGGGATTCATATGGCTACACCTTC.

The V gene is TRBV11-2, the J gene TRBJ1-6; 7 nucleotides align to TRBD1. J was trimmed by 7 bases and V by 2 bases; bases with no gene match: 8. The CDR3 sequence is 16 residues long. CDR1 SGHAT and CDR2 FQNNGV come from the germline V gene. The DNA of the CDR3 is TGTGCCAGCAGCTTATTAAGGGGGCCCTCAAATTCACCCCTCCACTTT. Translating it yields CASSLLRGPSNSPLHF.

The chain carries TRBV5-4 and TRBJ2-3; 8 nucleotides match TRBD2. The ends lost 10 bases at V and 1 base at J; junction bases unmatched: 11. Germline CDR1 reads SGHNT; CDR2 reads YYREEE (reference sequence). This CDR3 is built from 15 residues. CDR3: CAVTAGVSGTDTQYF. The CDR3 DNA sequence: TGTGCCGTCACAGCGGGGGTGTCTGGCACAGATACGCAGTATTTT.

The rearrangement joins TRBV28 to TRBJ1-4; no clear D. This CDR3 has 17 amino acids. V was cut by 6 bases and J by 0 bases, with 17 bases left in between. Germline CDR1 MDHEN, CDR2 SYDVKM. The CDR3 reads CASSPWGGAATNEKLFF. DNA of the CDR3: TGTGCCAGCAGCCCCTGGGGAGGCGCTGCAACTAATGAAAAACTGTTTTTT.

V and J are TRBV19 and TRBJ2-3, with D maybe TRBD2 (6 bases). Deletions cut 2 bases from V and 5 bases from J, with 8 bases between. Germline V lookup: CDR1 LNHDA, CDR2 SQIVND (reference sequence). The CDR3 spans 13 residues. The CDR3 is CASSISGQDTQYF. In DNA, the CDR3 is TGTGCCAGTAGTATAAGCGGGCAAGATACGCAGTATTTT.

CDR3 sequence: CATSRDRNEQFF. The DNA for the CDR3 is TGTGCCACCAGCAGAGATAGAAATGAGCAGTTCTTC. The chain carries TRBV15 and TRBJ2-1; D is unresolved. Germline V gives CDR1 LNHNV, CDR2 YYDKDF (reference sequence). The CDR3 sequence is 12 residues long. The V gene lost 0 bases and the J gene lost 7 bases, with 4 bases spanning the gap. Full variable domain (rest looked up from reference TRBV15 and TRBJ2-1): DAMVIQNPRYQVTQFGKPVTLSCSQTLNHNVMYWYQQKSSQAPKLLFHYYDKDFNNEADTPDNFQSRRPNTSFCFLDIRSPGLGDTAMYLCATSRDRNEQFFGPGTRLTVL.

V is TRBV28 and J is TRBJ2-3; a weak D match, TRBD1 (6 bases). This CDR3 has 13 amino acids. Germline V gene data show CDR1 as MDHEN and CDR2 as SYDVKM. V was shortened by 1 base and J by 5 bases, with 7 bases between the two germline ends. Here the CDR3 reads CASSLSGEDTQYF. CDR3 bases: TGTGCCAGCAGTTTATCAGGGGAAGATACGCAGTATTTT.

The CDR3 sequence: CATVLAGGYNEQFF. The CDR3 DNA sequence: TGTGCCACGGTACTAGCGGGAGGGTACAATGAGCAGTTCTTC. The genes are TRBV28 and TRBJ2-1, with 13 bases fitting TRBD2. CDR1 MDHEN and CDR2 SYDVKM come from the germline V gene. Germline trimming cut 10 bases from V and 4 bases from J; bases unmatched to any gene: 4. CDR3 length: 14 residues. Supplemented by reference TRBV28 and TRBJ2-1, the full variable domain reads DVKVTQSSRYLVKRTGEKVFLECVQDMDHENMFWYRQDPGLGLRLIYFSYDVKMKEKGDIPEGYSVSREKKERFSLILESASTNQTSMYLCATVLAGGYNEQFFGPGTRLTVL.

This sequence joins TRBV5-5 and TRBJ1-2; no reliable D call. Germline CDR1 and CDR2: SGHKS and YYEKEE (reference sequence). Trimming shortened V by 4 bases and J by 3 bases, and 16 bases separated the two germline ends. The CDR3 spans 15 residues. The CDR3 bases are TGTGCCAGCAGCCTGGGTCCTAACGAGGACTATGGCTACACCTTC. Residues: CASSLGPNEDYGYTF. Filled out from reference TRBV5-5 and TRBJ1-2, the complete variable domain reads DAGVTQSPTHLIKTRGQQVTLRCSPISGHKSVSWYQQVLGQGPQFIFQYYEKEERGRGNFPDRFSARQFPNYSSELNVNALLLGDSALYLCASSLGPNEDYGYTFGSGTRLTVV.

This chain joins TRBV27 and TRBJ2-3; 13 positions agree with TRBD2. The CDR3 is made up of 16 amino acids. V shed 0 bases and J 7 bases; nucleotides not matched to a gene: 4. The germline V gene has CDR1 MNHEY and CDR2 SMNVEV (reference sequence). The CDR3 region is CASSLSELAGGNTQYF. CDR3 bases: TGTGCCAGCAGTTTATCGGAACTAGCGGGAGGGAATACGCAGTATTTT.

V is TRBV10-2 and J is TRBJ2-3; 7 bases line up with TRBD2. The CDR3 runs to 17 residues. The germline CDR1 and CDR2 sequences are WSHSY and SAAADI. V trimming: 6 bases; J trimming: 0 bases; junction bases outside the gene matches: 12. CDR3 region: CASRGYGGSASTDTQYF. The CDR3 DNA sequence: TGCGCCAGCAGAGGGTACGGGGGGTCGGCTAGCACAGATACGCAGTATTTT.

The chain employs TRBV2 and TRBJ2-1, with TRBD2 identical over 8 bases. Germline V lookup: CDR1 SNHLY, CDR2 FYNNEI. The CDR3 is 16 residues long. V was pared by 6 bases and J by 5 bases, with 12 bases of the junction left unmatched. In DNA form, the CDR3 reads TGTGCCAGCAGCGCCCGGGTTAGCGGGACCAACAATGAGCAGTTCTTC. The encoded protein is CASSARVSGTNNEQFF.